This T cell receptor beta chain was recorded in a study of T and B cells in COVID-19 patients. The overall study: Comorbidities linked to unfavorable COVID-19 outcome were present in about 90% of the 20 active-infection patients.

By share of the sample, this clonotype is medium-sized. TRB was amplified from about 260-540 ng of blood genomic DNA. The CDR3 extends over 16 amino acids. The germline V gene encodes CDR1 SGHKS and CDR2 YYEKEE (reference sequence). V lost 0 bases and J lost 3; bases outside the gene matches: 4. BIOMED2 TRB-A/B primer pools were used in multiplex TRB PCR. Each CDR3 protein is one row after TCRdb ran MiXCR on the multiplex PCR reads. The sample includes around 16,000 distinct CDR3 sequences, 27% of them seen just once. The chain employs TRBV5-5 and TRBJ2-2, with 8 positions matching TRBD1. The sequencing sample was made of blood. This receptor was obtained from a human donor who had recovered from COVID-19. The CDR3 DNA sequence: TGTGCCAGCAGCTTGGTGGGGACAGGACACACCGGGGAGCTGTTTTTT. It yields the protein CASSLVGTGHTGELFF.